This T cell receptor (beta chain) originates from a study of OX40 agonist ivuxolimab in advanced cancers. Context from the whole study: Ivuxolimab was an agonistic, fully human IgG2 monoclonal antibody directed against OX40 (CD134), a costimulatory receptor. Intravenous ivuxolimab was administered to patients every 2 weeks at six dose levels: 0.01, 0.1, 0.3, 1.5, 3 and 10 mg/kg. Of the roughly 51 patients in dose escalation, about 20 had hepatocellular carcinoma, about 15 had melanoma, 9 had renal cell carcinoma and 9 had head and neck cancer. The dose-escalation cohort was almost 85% male with a mean age of about 58 years, ranging from about 20 to 85. Prior anti-PD-1, anti-PD-L1 or anti-CTLA-4 therapy was permitted, and checkpoint inhibitors had been received by roughly two fifths of dose-escalation patients. Partial responses occurred in three dose-escalation patients, of whom one had hepatocellular carcinoma and two had cutaneous melanoma. Peripheral TCRbeta sequencing aimed to test whether ivuxolimab altered TCR sequence diversity and caused clonal T-cell expansion. The paper describes the monotherapy dose-escalation part (N = 52 patients) of the phase I trial of ivuxolimab.

Genomic DNA was extracted from sorted cells for sequencing of the TCRbeta CDR3 region. The immunoSEQ Assay was used to sequence the TCRbeta CDR3 regions. TCRdb carries this immuneACCESS record with in-frame sequences only. Its versions omit some clonotypes, under half of them owing to an unresolved V gene in the studies checked, with the rest unexplained. The sample records 50,000 to 65,000 clones, 86% of which are singletons. Over 0.45% of the sample is held by the ten biggest clonotypes. This clone was seen a handful of times. Which antigen it targets is not known. The record has no base qualities; no much larger clone is one base away. Patients with a history of autoimmune disease or receiving systemic immunosuppression were excluded from the trial. Peripheral blood for TCR sequencing was collected from all dose cohorts at baseline, on cycle 4 day 1, and on cycle 7 day 1. Samples came from an open-label, multicenter, first-in-human phase I dose-escalation trial of ivuxolimab. Adults with locally advanced or metastatic melanoma, renal cell, hepatocellular, or head and neck squamous cell carcinoma were enrolled in the trial. Before TCR sequencing, CD4+ T cells and CD8+ T cells from peripheral blood were sorted into separate populations.

The study at large found these results: Low levels of normalized T-cell clonal expansion were also seen in some patients who did not respond. At doses from 0.1 to 3.0 mg/kg, clonal expansion was seen in both CD4+ and CD8+ blood T cells between baseline and week 6. The antigen specificity of the peripheral T cells that underwent clonal expansion was not determined. After ivuxolimab, CD8+ T cells had more expanded clones than CD4+ T cells on average. In the 0.1-3.0 mg/kg groups, partial responders were among the patients with the lowest normalized peripheral clonal expansion, particularly in CD8+ T cells.

The junction shows trimming of 2 bases on V and 8 bases on J, plus 13 bases between the germline ends. Reading the germline V gene gives CDR1 SGHTA and CDR2 FQGNSA. The CDR3 runs 14 amino acids, cysteine and phenylalanine included. Only the CDR3 part of the read is kept: 42 bases, read in frame from the first base. The sequences come from CD4+ or CD8+ T cells sorted from blood, collected in a trial of the OX40 agonist ivuxolimab. The rearrangement joined TRBV7-2 to TRBJ2-1, with the D assignment possibly TRBD1 or TRBD2, given 5 matching bases for each. This sequence originates from an adult with an advanced solid tumor such as melanoma, head and neck, liver or kidney cancer. The CDR3 loop reads CASSLWGRDYEQFF. In nucleotide form, the sequence is TGTGCCAGCAGCTTATGGGGGAGAGACTATGAGCAGTTCTTC.